The present TCR beta chain was sequenced within a study of cytotoxic CD8 clonotypes in ibrutinib-treated CLL. TCRdb's copy holds only in-frame clones and misses some; the assay was immunoSEQ multiplex PCR. The table lists fewer than 35,000 clones, 75% to 85% of them singletons. Per the germline V gene, CDR1 is SQVTM and CDR2 is ANQGSEA. The germline V and J ends were trimmed by 0 bases and 0 bases, with 5 bases remaining between them. This CDR3 has 14 residues. The input for sequencing was PBMCs, taken after 24 months of ibrutinib treatment. The chain recombines TRBV29-1 with TRBJ2-2; maybe TRBD1 (5 bases). The sequence was obtained from a human donor with chronic lymphocytic leukemia. The CDR3 loop is CSVEDRANTGELFF. The CDR3 DNA follows: TGCAGCGTTGAAGACAGGGCGAACACCGGGGAGCTGTTTTTT.